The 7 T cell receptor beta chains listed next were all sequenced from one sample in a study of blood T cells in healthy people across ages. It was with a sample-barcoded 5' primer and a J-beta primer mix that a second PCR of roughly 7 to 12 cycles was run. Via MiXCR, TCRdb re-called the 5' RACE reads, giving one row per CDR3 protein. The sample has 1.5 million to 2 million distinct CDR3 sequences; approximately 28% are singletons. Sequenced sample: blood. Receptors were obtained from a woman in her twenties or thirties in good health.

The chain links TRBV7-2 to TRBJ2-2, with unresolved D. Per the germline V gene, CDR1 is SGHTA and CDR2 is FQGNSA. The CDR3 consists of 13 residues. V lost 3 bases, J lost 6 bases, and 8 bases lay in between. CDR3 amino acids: CASSFRVAGELFF. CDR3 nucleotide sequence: TGTGCCAGCAGCTTTCGGGTAGCCGGGGAGCTGTTTTTT.

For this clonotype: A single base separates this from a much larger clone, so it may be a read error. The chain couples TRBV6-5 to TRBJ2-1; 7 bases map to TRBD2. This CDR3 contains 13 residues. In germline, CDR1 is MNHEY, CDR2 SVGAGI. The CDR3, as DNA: TGTGCCAGCAGAAGGCGGGACTACAATGAGCAGTTGTTC. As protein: CASRRRDYNEQLF.

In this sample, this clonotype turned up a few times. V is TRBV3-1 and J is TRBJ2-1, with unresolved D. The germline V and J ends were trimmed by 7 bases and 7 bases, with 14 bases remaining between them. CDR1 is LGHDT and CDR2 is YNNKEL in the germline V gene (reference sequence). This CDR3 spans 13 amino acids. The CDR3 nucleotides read TGTGCCAGCACTCGGACCCACCTGAATGAGCAGTTCTTC. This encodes CASTRTHLNEQFF.

The CDR3 sequence is CASSPTGTSGDGSGANVLTF. DNA for the CDR3: TGTGCCAGCAGCCCGACCGGGACTAGCGGGGACGGTTCTGGGGCCAACGTCCTGACTTTC. The chain is built from TRBV4-2 and TRBJ2-6; 13 bases agree with TRBD2. The CDR3 runs to 20 residues. V shed 4 bases and J 1 base; nucleotides not matched to a gene: 10. CDR1 and CDR2 from the germline V gene are LGHNA and YNFKEQ.

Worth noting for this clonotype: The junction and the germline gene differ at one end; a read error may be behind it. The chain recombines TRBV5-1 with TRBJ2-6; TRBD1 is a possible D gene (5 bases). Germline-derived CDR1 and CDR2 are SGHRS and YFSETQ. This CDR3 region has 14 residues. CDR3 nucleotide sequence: TGCGCCAGCTGGATCGGCTCTGGGGCCAGCGTCCTGACTTTC. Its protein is CASWIGSGASVLTF.

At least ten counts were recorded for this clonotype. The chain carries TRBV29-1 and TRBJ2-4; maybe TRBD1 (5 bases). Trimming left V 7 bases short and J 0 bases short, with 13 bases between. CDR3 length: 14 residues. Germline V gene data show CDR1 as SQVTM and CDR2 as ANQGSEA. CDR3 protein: CSARTRLAKNIQYF. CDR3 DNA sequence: TGCAGCGCCAGGACAAGACTAGCCAAAAACATTCAGTACTTC.

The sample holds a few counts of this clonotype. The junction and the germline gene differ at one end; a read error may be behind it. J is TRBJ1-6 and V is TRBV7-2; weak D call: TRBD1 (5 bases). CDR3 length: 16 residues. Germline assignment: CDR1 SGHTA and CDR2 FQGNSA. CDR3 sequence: CASSFSPGRVNSPPHF. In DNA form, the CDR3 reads TGTGCCAGCAGCTTCTCCCCGGGACGGGTAAATTCACCCCCCCACTTT.